This T cell receptor beta chain is drawn from a study of blood T cell repertoires in COVID-19 (dated by TCRdb to 2018 to 2021). At the level of the whole study: Samples covering the acute and convalescent phases of COVID-19 were provided by collaborators in the United States, Italy and Spain. Samples came from the ongoing ImmuneRACE study (first 160 participants) plus 1,254 subjects from 6 global collaborators. The dataset comprised deeply sampled blood TCRbeta repertoires from subjects exposed to, actively infected with, or recovered from COVID-19. The prospective study material was composed of cDNA or gDNA derived from T cells, B-cell-depleted T cells, or PBMCs. The repertoires were released in a freely available public database intended as a resource for research on the immune response to SARS-CoV-2. Where available, HLA class I and class II types were taken from metadata supplied by the sample provider and were not determined by assay-based typing. The sample metadata nearly always contained a de-identified subject ID, COVID-19 status, age in years and sex.

Study-level results and caveats: The amount of clinical and demographic metadata varied by source and participant and was provided uncurated.

V loses 0 bases at its end and J loses 9 bases; junction bases beyond the gene matches: 12. From the germline V gene, CDR1 is SGDLS and CDR2 is YYNGEE. Taken from cysteine to phenylalanine, the CDR3 has 17 residues. Only CDR3 DNA remains: 51 bases, in frame from the first base. One collaborating source in Seattle enrolled patients while the patients were actively infected and followed the patients over time throughout the course of disease. The collaborating institutions used their own protocols to collect whole blood in K2EDTA tubes. For TCRbeta analysis, collaborators shipped samples in one of three forms: frozen whole blood, isolated PBMCs, or DNA extracted from either of those sample types. The immunoSEQ Assay, a bias-controlled multiplex PCR, was used to amplify TCRbeta CDR3 regions from genomic DNA. The authors processed their data as follows. The number of nucleated cells in each sample was estimated by amplification of reference gene primers within the assay. To quantify the absolute abundance of each unique TCRbeta CDR3 rearrangement, sequence reads were collapsed and filtered. For each sample, productive Simpson clonality was calculated as the square root of Simpson's diversity index across productive rearrangements. TCRdb re-hosts the immuneACCESS table, in-frame sequences only. Its copies lack some clones; in the studies checked, an unresolved V gene accounts for under half of them, and the cause for the rest is not known. V and J calls and clone size come straight from that table; D and trimming were deduced from the DNA. This sample gives 250,000 to 350,000 clones in total; around 84% of them show up just once. The ten largest make up about 1.5% of the sample.

Regarding this clone: The specificity of this receptor is unknown. There are no base qualities to consult, and no much larger clone falls within one base.

Specimen: peripheral blood. This receptor was obtained from a human donor with COVID-19, enrolled during active disease. The donor label of this sample is uncertain. The sequence joins TRBV9 to TRBJ2-1; the junction holds 10 bases that match TRBD1. The CDR3 region has the sequence CASSVASAGQGKGEQFF. The nucleotides are TGTGCCAGCAGCGTAGCTTCTGCGGGACAGGGGAAGGGTGAGCAGTTCTTC. Here the CDR3 is joined to the reference TRBV9 and TRBJ2-1 genes, and the full variable domain is: DSGVTQTPKHLITATGQRVTLRCSPRSGDLSVYWYQQSLDQGLQFLIQYYNGEERAKGNILERFSAQQFPDLHSELNLSSLELGDSALYFCASSVASAGQGKGEQFFGPGTRLTVL.